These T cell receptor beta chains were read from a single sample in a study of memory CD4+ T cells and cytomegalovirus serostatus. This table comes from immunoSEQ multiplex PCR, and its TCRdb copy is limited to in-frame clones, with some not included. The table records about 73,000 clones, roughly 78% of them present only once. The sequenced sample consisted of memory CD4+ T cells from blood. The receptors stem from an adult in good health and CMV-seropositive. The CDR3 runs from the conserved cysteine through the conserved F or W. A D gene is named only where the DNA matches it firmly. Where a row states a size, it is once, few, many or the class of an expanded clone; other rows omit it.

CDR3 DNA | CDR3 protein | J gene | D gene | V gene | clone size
TGTGCCAGCAGCGTATCGCCTAGCTCCTATAATTCACCCCTCCACTTT | CASSVSPSSYNSPLHF | TRBJ1-6 | . | TRBV9 | .
TGTGCCAGCAGTCCTATACCTTTCGACAGGGGGGATACGCAGTATTTT | CASSPIPFDRGDTQYF | TRBJ2-3 | TRBD1 | TRBV6-6 | .
TGTGCCAGCAGCGGGGACTTCAACACTGAAGCTTTCTTT | CASSGDFNTEAFF | TRBJ1-1 | . | TRBV9 | .
TGCGCCAGCAGCCTACGACAGGGGATCGGTTACAATGAGCAGTTCTTC | CASSLRQGIGYNEQFF | TRBJ2-1 | TRBD1 | TRBV5-1 | .
TGTGCCAGTAGTATCCGGGGCCGGGGATCCGTATATAGCAATCAGCCCCAGCATTTT | CASSIRGRGSVYSNQPQHF | TRBJ1-5 | . | TRBV19 | .
TGCGCCAGCAGCTTAGAGACCCAGTACTTC | CASSLETQYF | TRBJ2-5 | . | TRBV5-1 | .
TGTGCCAGCAGTGAAGCTAAGCATCAGCCCCAGCATTTT | CASSEAKHQPQHF | TRBJ1-5 | . | TRBV2 | medium-sized
TGCGCCAGCAGCTTGGGAAGGTACACTGAAGCTTTCTTT | CASSLGRYTEAFF | TRBJ1-1 | . | TRBV5-1 | .
TGTGCCAGCAGCAGCAGGGCCCTCTCTGGAAACACCATATATTTT | CASSSRALSGNTIYF | TRBJ1-3 | . | TRBV9 | .
TGTGCCAGCAGCCAAATGACGGGGCCCTGGGGCTACACCTTC | CASSQMTGPWGYTF | TRBJ1-2 | . | TRBV5-6 | .
TGTGCCAGCTCAGGGACGCAGAACACCGGGGAGCTGTTTTTT | CASSGTQNTGELFF | TRBJ2-2 | . | TRBV5-4 | few
TGCGCCAGCAGTGAGAGAGCAGCTATTTCGCAGTTCTTC | CASSERAAISQFF | TRBJ2-1 | . | TRBV10-1 | .
TGTGCCAGCAGCTTGGCAGGGGCGCGTACCGGGGAGCTGTTTTTT | CASSLAGARTGELFF | TRBJ2-2 | . | TRBV7-2 | .
TGTGCCAGCAGCTTATTCAGGACCGAAGCTTTCTTT | CASSLFRTEAFF | TRBJ1-1 | . | TRBV11-2 | few
TGCAGCGGCGGACAGGGAATCACTGAAGCTTTCTTT | CSGGQGITEAFF | TRBJ1-1 | TRBD1 | TRBV29-1 | .
TGTGCCAGCAGCAGCGGGGGGCCTTACAATGAGCAGTTCTTC | CASSSGGPYNEQFF | TRBJ2-1 | TRBD2 | TRBV7-9 | .
TGTGCCAGCAGCTTGGCCCCACCGGGGGTTAATGAAAAACTGTTTTTT | CASSLAPPGVNEKLFF | TRBJ1-4 | . | TRBV5-5 | .
TGCGCCAGCAGCCAAGGGGGCCCCTATGGCTACACCTTC | CASSQGGPYGYTF | TRBJ1-2 | . | TRBV4-1 | .
TGCGCCAGCAGTGATCGACGTGAAGGCTACACCTTC | CASSDRREGYTF | TRBJ1-2 | . | TRBV10-1 | .
TGTGCCAGCAGCTCGTGGACAGGGGGCTATGGCTACACCTTC | CASSSWTGGYGYTF | TRBJ1-2 | TRBD1 | TRBV7-2 | .
TGTGCCAGCAGTTCGGGACTCTACAATCAGCCCCAGCATTTT | CASSSGLYNQPQHF | TRBJ1-5 | . | TRBV6-1 | .
TGTGCCAGCACGAGCGCCGCTATGAACACTGAAGCTTTCTTT | CASTSAAMNTEAFF | TRBJ1-1 | . | TRBV6-5 | .
TGTGCTAGTGGCCAGGACTATCCGGGTCGGGATGAGCAGTTCTTC | CASGQDYPGRDEQFF | TRBJ2-1 | . | TRBV12-5 | .
TGTGCCTCCACCGGGGAGGGGAATTCACCCCTCCACTTT | CASTGEGNSPLHF | TRBJ1-6 | . | TRBV10-3 | once
TGTGCCAGCAGCTCCGACCCCATCTGGGGCTACACCTTC | CASSSDPIWGYTF | TRBJ1-2 | . | TRBV7-9 | .
TGTGCCAGCCGAAAGAATGAAAAACTGTTTTTT | CASRKNEKLFF | TRBJ1-4 | . | TRBV21-1 | .
TGTGCCAGCAGCCTAACAGGGGGCCCGAGGGGTGAAGCTTTCTTT | CASSLTGGPRGEAFF | TRBJ1-1 | TRBD1 | TRBV2 | .
TGTGCCAGCAGTGTGACAGGCTTCGGGGATGGCTACACCTTC | CASSVTGFGDGYTF | TRBJ1-2 | . | TRBV2 | .
TGTGCCAGCAGGCGGGACAGGGACGGAAACACCATATATTTT | CASRRDRDGNTIYF | TRBJ1-3 | TRBD1 | TRBV6-5 | .
TGCGCCAGCAGCTTTAGCAGGGGAGAGGGTGAAGCTTTCTTT | CASSFSRGEGEAFF | TRBJ1-1 | . | TRBV5-1 | few
TGTGCCAGCAGCGTAAGCGGGGTAAGCTCCTACAATGAGCAGTTCTTC | CASSVSGVSSYNEQFF | TRBJ2-1 | TRBD2 | TRBV9 | .
TGTGCCAGCAGCTTGAGGCAGGCGACTATTCCCACCTTC | CASSLRQATIPTF | TRBJ1-2 | . | TRBV7-2 | .
TGTGCCACCGGAGGGTACTCTAATGAAAAACTGTTTTTT | CATGGYSNEKLFF | TRBJ1-4 | . | TRBV7-2 | .
TGTGCCAGCACTCCCCCGGGACGCACAGCCTACGAGCAGTACTTC | CASTPPGRTAYEQYF | TRBJ2-7 | . | TRBV21-1 | few
TGTGCCAGTAGTGCCCCGGGGTTGGCTCGACAGGGGCCGGGGAACACTGAAGCTTTCTTT | CASSAPGLARQGPGNTEAFF | TRBJ1-1 | TRBD1 | TRBV19 | .
TGTGCCTGGAGTGCTAACAGACCCGGCTCCTACGAGCAGTACTTC | CAWSANRPGSYEQYF | TRBJ2-7 | . | TRBV30 | .
TGTGCCAGCAGCCCTGATGGGGGAGGCTACACCTTC | CASSPDGGGYTF | TRBJ1-2 | . | TRBV7-2 | .
TGTGCCAGTAGTGTCCAGGGATCGGATACGCAGTATTTT | CASSVQGSDTQYF | TRBJ2-3 | . | TRBV19 | .
TGTGCCAGCAGCGTAGCTACGTGGGGGGATGAGCAGTTCTTC | CASSVATWGDEQFF | TRBJ2-1 | . | TRBV9 | .
TGTGCCAGCAGCTTAGCGGGACAGGGGTACAATGAGCAGTTCTTC | CASSLAGQGYNEQFF | TRBJ2-1 | TRBD1 | TRBV7-9 | .
TGTGCCTGGGGACTAGCGGGGGCCCCCCTTTACAATGAGCAGTTCTTC | CAWGLAGAPLYNEQFF | TRBJ2-1 | TRBD2 | TRBV30 | .